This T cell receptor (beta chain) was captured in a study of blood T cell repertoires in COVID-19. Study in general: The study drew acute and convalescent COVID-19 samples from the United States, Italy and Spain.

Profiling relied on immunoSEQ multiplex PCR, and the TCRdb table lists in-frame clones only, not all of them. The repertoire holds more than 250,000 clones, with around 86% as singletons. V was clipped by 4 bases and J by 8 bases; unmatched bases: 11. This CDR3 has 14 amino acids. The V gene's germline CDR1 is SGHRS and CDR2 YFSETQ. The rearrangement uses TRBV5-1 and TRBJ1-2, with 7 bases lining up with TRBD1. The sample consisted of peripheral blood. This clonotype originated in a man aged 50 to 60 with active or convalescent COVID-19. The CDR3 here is CASSQGQVSSGYTF. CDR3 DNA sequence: TGCGCCAGCAGCCAAGGACAGGTATCTAGCGGCTACACCTTC.